Each of the 23 T cell receptor beta chains below was sequenced from the same sample in a study of cytomegalovirus exposure and HLA in healthy donors. The primer mix had 60 Vbeta and 13 Jbeta primers. Using immunoSEQ multiplex PCR, the repertoire was profiled, and TCRdb retains in-frame clones only, with some absent. The sample lists tens of thousands of clones, under 80% occurring once. The sample comprised PBMCs. The receptors stem from a male donor in good health and CMV-seropositive.

Here the CDR3 reads CASSPAGTDTQYF. CDR3 bases: TGTGCCAGCAGCCCTGCAGGCACAGATACGCAGTATTTT. The chain joins TRBV7-3 to TRBJ2-3; D is uncertain. V lost 5 bases and J 1 base, leaving 7 bases between the germline ends. The CDR3 consists of 13 residues. Germline loops: CDR1 SGHTA, CDR2 FQGTGA.

The V and J genes are TRBV29-1 and TRBJ1-3; possibly TRBD1 for D (6 bases). The CDR3 runs to 16 residues. The V gene lost 7 bases and the J gene lost 0 bases, with 19 bases spanning the gap. CDR1 is SQVTM, CDR2 ANQGSEA, per germline. The chain's CDR3 is CSALPGGRTSGNTIYF. CDR3 DNA sequence: TGCAGCGCTCTCCCCGGGGGGCGGACCTCTGGAAACACCATATATTTT.

V is TRBV30 and J is TRBJ2-7, with 7 bases identical to TRBD1. J was trimmed by 3 bases and V by 1 base; bases with no gene match: 0. Germline V gene lookup returns CDR1 GTSNPN and CDR2 SVGIG (reference sequence). The CDR3 is made up of 12 amino acids. Here the CDR3 DNA reads TGTGCCTGGAGTGGACAGGGCTACGAGCAGTACTTC. It codes for CAWSGQGYEQYF.

The chain links TRBV19 to TRBJ2-7; 13 nucleotides line up with TRBD2. The V gene's germline CDR1 is LNHDA and CDR2 SQIVND (reference sequence). V lost 3 bases and J lost 2; bases outside the gene matches: 1. The CDR3 spans 15 residues. The CDR3 loop reads CASSMGLAGPYEQYF. CDR3 nucleotides: TGTGCCAGTAGTATGGGACTAGCGGGGCCCTACGAGCAGTACTTC. Filled out from reference TRBV19 and TRBJ2-7, the complete variable domain reads DGGITQSPKYLFRKEGQNVTLSCEQNLNHDAMYWYRQDPGQGLRLIYYSQIVNDFQKGDIAEGYSVSREKKESFPLTVTSAQKNPTAFYLCASSMGLAGPYEQYFGPGTRLTVT.

The chain uses TRBV7-6 and TRBJ1-2; D gene ambiguous. The CDR3 is 13 residues long. V lost 1 base to trimming and J lost 2 bases, with 5 bases between them. Germline CDR1 and CDR2: SGHVS and FNYEAQ. This chain's CDR3 is CASSLGRNYGYTF. DNA of the CDR3: TGTGCCAGCAGCTTAGGCAGAAACTATGGCTACACCTTC.

The J gene is TRBJ2-1, the V gene TRBV4-1; possibly TRBD2 for D (6 bases). This CDR3 has 16 amino acids. Deletions cut 0 bases from V and 0 bases from J, with 9 bases between. CDR1 and CDR2 from the germline V gene are MGHRA and YSYEKL. In nucleotides, the CDR3 is TGCGCCAGCAGCCAAGATACTAGCAGCTCCTACAATGAGCAGTTCTTC. Translating gives CASSQDTSSSYNEQFF.

J is TRBJ2-1 and V is TRBV28, with D perhaps matching TRBD2 (6 bases). V was trimmed by 2 bases and J by 5 bases, leaving 16 bases between them. CDR1 is MDHEN and CDR2 is SYDVKM in the germline V gene. There are 16 residues in the CDR3. In DNA form, the CDR3 reads TGTGCCAGCAGTTTAGGATATAGCGGTGCCAACAATGAGCAGTTCTTC. This encodes CASSLGYSGANNEQFF.

The chain recombines TRBV6-5 with TRBJ1-2, with D possibly TRBD1 on 5 matching bases. Germline V CDR1 and CDR2: MNHEY, SVGAGI. This CDR3 has 13 residues. Trimming pared 2 bases from V and 4 bases from J, leaving 8 bases between. The CDR3 spells CASSYQGLYGYTF. DNA of the CDR3: TGTGCCAGCAGTTACCAGGGACTCTATGGCTACACCTTC.

The V and J genes are TRBV18 and TRBJ2-7, with D possibly TRBD2 on 6 matching bases. Between the trimmed V and J ends, which lost 3 bases and 1 base, there was a span of 7 bases. Germline CDR1 reads KGHSH; CDR2 reads LQKENI. The CDR3 length is 13 residues. The CDR3 region has the DNA TGTGCCAGCTCACCCCGGGAGTCCTACGAGCAGTACTTC. This codes for CASSPRESYEQYF. Full variable domain (remainder filled in from reference TRBV18 and TRBJ2-7): NAGVMQNPRHLVRRRGQEARLRCSPMKGHSHVYWYRQLPEEGLKFMVYLQKENIIDESGMPKERFSAEFPKEGPSILRIQQVVRGDSAAYFCASSPRESYEQYFGPGTRLTVT.

The chain recombines TRBV27 with TRBJ1-6; no reliable D call. This CDR3 contains 16 residues. V lost 2 bases, J lost 3 bases, and 11 bases lay in between. The V gene's germline CDR1 is MNHEY and CDR2 SMNVEV (reference sequence). The CDR3 is CASSLNPRVYNSPLHF. DNA of the CDR3: TGTGCCAGCAGTTTAAACCCCCGGGTCTATAATTCACCCCTCCACTTT.

Remarks on this clone: A read error may account for a junction end that differs from germline. The V and J genes are TRBV6-5 and TRBJ1-2; no clear D gene. CDR1 MNHEY and CDR2 SVGAGI come from the germline V gene. This CDR3 spans 14 amino acids. The CDR3 DNA reads TGTGCCAGCAGTTACTCGCGGTCCGTCAGTGTTAACAACTTC. Translation gives CASSYSRSVSVNNF.

V usage is TRBV5-1 and J usage is TRBJ2-3; D unresolved. Trimming took off 4 bases at V and 0 bases at J, with 6 bases between the two ends. CDR3 length equals 13 residues. Germline V gene sequence: CDR1 SGHRS, CDR2 YFSETQ. The CDR3 sequence: CASSGPSTDTQYF. Here the CDR3 DNA reads TGCGCCAGCAGCGGGCCCAGCACAGATACGCAGTATTTT.

The rearrangement joins TRBV5-6 to TRBJ1-5; 8 bases are a match to TRBD1. CDR3 length: 16 residues. Germline V gene data show CDR1 as SGHDT and CDR2 as YYEEEE. V lost 4 bases and J lost 7; bases outside the gene matches: 13. Here the CDR3 DNA reads TGTGCCAGCAGCCTGGCCGGGACAGGTGGAGGCCAGCCCCAGCATTTT. This codes for CASSLAGTGGGQPQHF.

This clone was recorded only once. J is TRBJ1-4 and V is TRBV29-1; TRBD1 aligns across 7 bases. The CDR3 contains 13 residues. Germline CDR1 SQVTM, CDR2 ANQGSEA. The trim removed 7 bases at V and 5 bases at J, leaving 7 bases unmatched. The CDR3: CSASGTDNEKLFF. The CDR3 nucleotides are TGCAGCGCCTCCGGGACAGACAATGAAAAACTGTTTTTT.

The chain carries TRBV18 and TRBJ2-3; possibly TRBD1 for D (5 bases). The CDR3 consists of 15 residues. V was shortened by 6 bases and J by 4 bases, with 17 bases between the two germline ends. CDR1 and CDR2 from the germline V gene are KGHSH and LQKENI. Here the CDR3 reads CASSIRTLGADTQYF. The DNA of the CDR3 is TGTGCCAGCTCCATTCGGACACTTGGGGCAGATACGCAGTATTTT.

V gene TRBV27 combines with J gene TRBJ2-5, with a tentative D call TRBD1 (5 bases). CDR3 length: 14 amino acids. Germline CDR1 is MNHEY and CDR2 is SMNVEV (reference sequence). Trimming took 6 bases from V and 1 from J, leaving 12 bases between them. The CDR3 coding sequence is TGTGCCAGCAGGCGACAGAATTTCCAAGAGACCCAGTACTTC. Encoded protein: CASRRQNFQETQYF.

J is TRBJ2-7 and V is TRBV7-9, with 9 bases aligning to TRBD1. The CDR3 runs 15 residues. Per the germline V gene, CDR1 is SEHNR and CDR2 is FQNEAQ (reference sequence). The V gene end was trimmed by 5 bases and the J gene end by 2 bases; junction bases not matched to a gene: 7. This CDR3 is CASSPRDRAAYEQYF. For the CDR3, the DNA is TGTGCCAGCAGCCCCCGGGACAGGGCAGCCTACGAGCAGTACTTC. The full variable domain, with the rest looked up from reference TRBV7-9 and TRBJ2-7, is DTGVSQNPRHKITKRGQNVTFRCDPISEHNRLYWYRQTLGQGPEFLTYFQNEAQLEKSRLLSDRFSAERPKGSFSTLEIQRTEQGDSAMYLCASSPRDRAAYEQYFGPGTRLTVT.

Only one count was recorded for this clone. The chain couples TRBV5-1 to TRBJ2-5; a possible D gene is TRBD1 (6 bases). CDR3 length equals 15 residues. CDR1 SGHRS and CDR2 YFSETQ come from the germline V gene. V was cut by 1 base and J by 4 bases, with 14 bases left in between. CDR3 residues: CASSLTGQKLETQYF. The CDR3 DNA is TGCGCCAGCAGCTTGACCGGACAGAAATTAGAGACCCAGTACTTC.

This sequence joins TRBV5-1 and TRBJ1-2, with a possible D match to TRBD1 (5 bases). Germline lookup yields CDR1 SGHRS and CDR2 YFSETQ. V gave up 0 bases and J gave up 10 bases, with 10 bases separating them. The CDR3 totals 12 residues. The CDR3 coding sequence is TGCGCCAGCAGCTTGGGCCAGGGAATCTACACCTTC. Translated: CASSLGQGIYTF.

The CDR3 DNA reads as TGTGCCAGTAGTATAGAACCGAACTCTTTTGAGCAGTTCTTC. This codes for CASSIEPNSFEQFF. The rearrangement joins TRBV19 to TRBJ2-1; D is ambiguous. The CDR3 sequence is 14 residues long. Germline V gene data show CDR1 as LNHDA and CDR2 as SQIVND (reference sequence). Trimming took 0 bases from V and 9 from J, leaving 12 bases between them.

V is TRBV27 and J is TRBJ1-5; weak D call: TRBD1 (6 bases). V was shortened by 1 base and J by 6 bases, with 16 bases between the two germline ends. The germline V gene encodes CDR1 MNHEY and CDR2 SMNVEV (reference sequence). The CDR3 sequence is 16 residues long. In DNA, the CDR3 is TGTGCCAGCAGTTTATACGGGGGGCGCGATTCTCAGCCCCAGCATTTT. It specifies CASSLYGGRDSQPQHF.

The V and J genes are TRBV2 and TRBJ1-2, with 11 positions matching TRBD1. Germline V gene data show CDR1 as SNHLY and CDR2 as FYNNEI. This CDR3 has 17 residues. Trimming at V came to 3 bases and at J to 4 bases, leaving 10 bases not matched to a gene. The CDR3 DNA sequence: TGTGCCAGCAGTGACGGGACAGGGGGGCCCACTCTCTATGGCTACACCTTC. Its translation: CASSDGTGGPTLYGYTF.

The V call is TRBV4-2, the J call TRBJ1-1; tentative D call: TRBD1 (5 bases). The CDR3 runs 14 residues. The germline CDR1 and CDR2 sequences are LGHNA and YNFKEQ. V lost 0 bases and J 10 bases, leaving 15 bases between the germline ends. DNA for the CDR3: TGTGCCAGCAGCCAAGATCGGTGGGGGGTGGGAGCTTTCTTT. Its protein is CASSQDRWGVGAFF.